The sequence of this T cell receptor (beta chain) was determined in a study of blood T cell repertoires in COVID-19. Enrollment of patients from Seattle took place during active infection, with longitudinal follow-up. Authors' analysis steps: Amplification with reference gene primers provided the estimates of nucleated cell counts. Only in-frame clones appear in the TCRdb table, and some are missing; sequencing was by immunoSEQ multiplex PCR. V, J and clone size derive from that table, while D and trimming were established from the DNA sequence. In the table there are about 76,000 clones, around 83% of which are singletons. The germline V gene has CDR1 KGHSH and CDR2 LQKENI. The ends were cut back, 1 base at V and 1 base at J, with 7 bases in the middle. This CDR3 has 14 amino acids.

This chain uses TRBV18 with TRBJ1-1, with D unresolved. The specimen was peripheral blood. The receptor comes from a man between 60 and 75 years old with COVID-19, enrolled during active disease. This CDR3 is CASSPQEGNTEAFF. The CDR3 nucleotides are TGTGCCAGCTCACCACAGGAGGGGAACACTGAAGCTTTCTTT.